This is a list of T cell receptor beta chains from one sample in a study of blood T cells in healthy people across ages. TCRdb re-derived calls from the 5' RACE reads in MiXCR, one entry per CDR3 protein. This table has 1.5 million to 2 million distinct CDR3 sequences, about two fifths appearing once. What was sequenced was blood. Receptors originate from a human donor in good health. CDR3s include the opening cysteine and the closing phenylalanine or tryptophan. D genes are given only for firm matches. Clone size, where shown, is once, few, many, or a class for clones that have expanded.

>few|TRBV28|TRBJ2-4|NA
TGTGCCAGCAGTTTAGGACCGGGGGTAGCCAAAAACATTCAGTACTTC
CASSLGPGVAKNIQYF
>NA|TRBV12-3/TRBV12-4|TRBJ1-5|NA
TGTGCCAGCAGTTTAAGTTTCGGTAGCAGGGATGCCGGATGGCAGCCCCAGCATTTT
CASSLSFGSRDAGWQPQHF
>NA|TRBV7-8|TRBJ1-5|NA
TGTGCCAGCAGCTTAGAAGGCAGAAGCCAGCCCCAGCATTTT
CASSLEGRSQPQHF
>few|TRBV5-5|TRBJ2-2|NA
TGTGCCAGCAGCTTGGCGTCCAACACCGGGGAGCTGTTTTTT
CASSLASNTGELFF
>NA|TRBV6-4|TRBJ2-3|TRBD2
TGTGCCAGCAGTTCCCCTAAGCGGGGCAGCACAGATACGCAGTATTTT
CASSSPKRGSTDTQYF
>few|TRBV6-1|TRBJ1-2|NA
TGTGCCAGCAGTCCGAGGGACAACTTCCCGAACTATGGCTACACCTTC
CASSPRDNFPNYGYTF
>many|TRBV4-1|TRBJ2-7|NA
TGCGCCAGCAGCCAGACAGGTTTCGCCTACGAGCAGTACTTC
CASSQTGFAYEQYF
>NA|TRBV20-1|TRBJ2-5|TRBD1
TGCAGTGCTAGGAGGGACAGGGGAGAGGATGAGACCCAGTACTTC
CSARRDRGEDETQYF
>NA|TRBV4-1|TRBJ1-5|NA
TGCGCCAGCAGCCCCCGACACGTCCTTAACAATCAGCCCCAGCATTTT
CASSPRHVLNNQPQHF
>NA|TRBV6-1|TRBJ2-4|NA
TGTGCCAGCAGTGTGATAAAGACGTACAATGAGCAGTACTTC
CASSVIKTYNEQYF
>few|TRBV4-1|TRBJ1-6|NA
TGCGCCAGCAGCCGAATAAGAGGGGAATCGGTATCCCTCCACTTT
CASSRIRGESVSLHF
>few|TRBV13|TRBJ1-1|NA
TGTGCCAGCAAAATCGAGGGTTCTGAAGCTTTCTTT
CASKIEGSEAFF
>NA|TRBV28|TRBJ2-5|TRBD2
TGTGCCAGCAGTTTAACTTTTACTAGCGGGGGGGCTAACCAAGAGACCCAGTACTTC
CASSLTFTSGGANQETQYF
>few|TRBV7-3|TRBJ2-3|NA
TGTGCCAGCAGCCCATCCGGGACCCAAGGAAGAGATACGCAGTATTTT
CASSPSGTQGRDTQYF
>few|TRBV29-1|TRBJ2-3|NA
TGCAGCGTTGTGAGTGGTAGTCGAAATACGCAGTATTTT
CSVVSGSRNTQYF
>many|TRBV7-2|TRBJ1-2|NA
TGTGCCAGCAGCTTAGTCGTCAAAGCCGAGTATGGCTACACCTTC
CASSLVVKAEYGYTF
>NA|TRBV12-3/TRBV12-4|TRBJ2-3|NA
TGTGCCAGCAGCCGGGACGGTACTAGCACAGATACGCAGTATTTT
CASSRDGTSTDTQYF
>few|TRBV6-1|TRBJ2-7|TRBD2
TGTGCCAGCAGTTCAGTAGCGGGGAAACCCTACGAGCAGTACTTC
CASSSVAGKPYEQYF
>NA|TRBV27|TRBJ2-3|NA
TGTGCCAGTAGTTCCCGGGGTAGCGATTACACAGATACGCAGTATTTT
CASSSRGSDYTDTQYF
>many|TRBV5-5|TRBJ1-5|NA
TGTGCCAGCAGCTTGGATGCGCAGGGTCAGCCCCAGCATTTT
CASSLDAQGQPQHF
>once|TRBV5-1|TRBJ1-5|NA
TGCGCCAGCGGCCCGGGGCCTAATAGCAATCAGCCCCAGCATTTT
CASGPGPNSNQPQHF
>NA|TRBV20-1|TRBJ2-1|TRBD2
TGCAGTGCTAGGGGGACTAGCGGGGGGAGAGAGTTGAGGAATGAGCAGTTCTTC
CSARGTSGGRELRNEQFF
>NA|TRBV11-2|TRBJ2-5|NA
TGTGCCAGCAGCGGATTACAAGGACTTCAAGAGACCCAGTACTTC
CASSGLQGLQETQYF
>NA|TRBV18|TRBJ2-4|NA
TGTGCCAGCTCACTGGAGGAGACATCCCCTAAGTACTTC
CASSLEETSPKYF
>NA|TRBV7-9|TRBJ2-7|TRBD1
TGTGCCAGCAGCTTAAACGAGGGTGGACAGGGGGCTTACGAGCAGTACTTC
CASSLNEGGQGAYEQYF
>NA|TRBV2|TRBJ1-5|NA
TGTGCCAGCAGCATAGAATCAGGAGACAATCAGCCCCAGCATTTT
CASSIESGDNQPQHF
>few|TRBV7-3|TRBJ2-1|TRBD2
TGTGCCAGCAGCTCCAGTTGGACTAGCGGTAACAATGAGCAGTTCTTC
CASSSSWTSGNNEQFF
>NA|TRBV2|TRBJ1-2|TRBD1
TGTGCCAGCAATTTGCCTGGGACAGCGATTGAAGGCTACACCTTC
CASNLPGTAIEGYTF
>NA|TRBV29-1|TRBJ2-5|NA
TGCAGCGTTGAAGTTTCCCGGATCCAAGAGACCCAGTACTTC
CSVEVSRIQETQYF
>NA|TRBV9|TRBJ1-1|NA
TGTGCCAGCAGCGTAGCCAGAATGAACACTGAAGCTTTCTTT
CASSVARMNTEAFF
>NA|TRBV7-3|TRBJ2-1|NA
TGTGCCAGCAGCTCCGACGGTAGCTCCTACAATGAGCAGTTCTTC
CASSSDGSSYNEQFF
>NA|TRBV4-1|TRBJ1-5|TRBD1
TGCGCCAGCAGCCAGAGAGGGACAGGAAAACAGCCCCAGCATTTT
CASSQRGTGKQPQHF
>NA|TRBV6-6|TRBJ1-4|NA
TGTGCCAGCAGTTATTTGCGGGGGAAGGATGAAAAACTGTTTTTT
CASSYLRGKDEKLFF
>NA|TRBV3-1|TRBJ1-5|NA
TGTGCCAGCAGCTCTCTACGAAGCAATCAGCCCCAGCATTTT
CASSSLRSNQPQHF
>once|TRBV6-5|TRBJ1-1|NA
TGTGCCAGCAGTCCTGGGGCAGGTCCCACGACTGAAGCTTTCTTT
CASSPGAGPTTEAFF
>NA|TRBV7-2|TRBJ1-3|NA
TGTGCCAGCAGCCTAGAGGAGGGGTACCGAAACACCATATATTTT
CASSLEEGYRNTIYF
>few|TRBV7-2|TRBJ2-7|NA
TGTGCCAGCAGCCCGCAAGGGCCGAGCTCCTACGAGCAGTACTTC
CASSPQGPSSYEQYF
>NA|TRBV9|TRBJ2-7|TRBD1
TGTGCCAGCAGCGTAGAGATGCAGGGGGCATCCTACGAGCAGTACTTC
CASSVEMQGASYEQYF
>many|TRBV29-1|TRBJ2-5|TRBD2
TGCAGCGTCACTAGCGGGGGGAAAGAGACCCAGTACTTC
CSVTSGGKETQYF
>many|TRBV18|TRBJ2-7|NA
TGTGCCAGCTCACCCGCTAGCTCCTACGAGCAGTACTTC
CASSPASSYEQYF
>NA|TRBV20-1|TRBJ2-5|NA
TGCAGTGCGAACAGCGCCAGGTTCTCGGACAGCCTTTCGGCGGAGACCCAGTACTTC
CSANSARFSDSLSAETQYF
>few|TRBV29-1|TRBJ1-4|NA
TGCAGCGTTGGGAAGGGGAACAATGAAAAACTGTTTTTT
CSVGKGNNEKLFF
>NA|TRBV4-3|TRBJ1-6|NA
TGCGCCAGCAGCCAAGATTTTTTAGAACCGAAGTACAATTCACCCCTCCACTTT
CASSQDFLEPKYNSPLHF
>NA|TRBV7-2|TRBJ2-7|TRBD2
TGTGCCAGCAGCCCTGGACTAGCGGATTCAGCTTCCTACGAGCAGTACTTC
CASSPGLADSASYEQYF
>NA|TRBV7-6|TRBJ1-4|NA
TGTGCCAGCAGTCCAGGGGCTAATGAAAAACTGTTTTTT
CASSPGANEKLFF
>few|TRBV27|TRBJ2-7|TRBD1
TGTGCCAGCAGTTCCGGACAGGTAAACGAGCAGTACTTC
CASSSGQVNEQYF
>NA|TRBV7-2|TRBJ1-3|NA
TGTGCCAGCAGCTTAGGGACGGTCCCTGGAAACACCATATATTTT
CASSLGTVPGNTIYF
>NA|TRBV6-2/TRBV6-3|TRBJ1-1|NA
TGTGCCAGCAGTTACGGGGGAGGGTTTACTGAAGCTTTCTTT
CASSYGGGFTEAFF
>few|TRBV11-2|TRBJ2-5|TRBD2
TGTGCCAGCAGCTTCGCGGGACTAGCGTGGGGCGCACAAGGGACCCAGTACTTC
CASSFAGLAWGAQGTQYF
>NA|TRBV20-1|TRBJ2-1|TRBD2
TGCAGTGCCCCTAGCGGGGGCCTACCTACAAATGAGCAGTTCTTC
CSAPSGGLPTNEQFF
>NA|TRBV6-2/TRBV6-3|TRBJ1-5|NA
TGTGCCAGCAGTTATCGGACCTTTGAGCCCCAGCATTTT
CASSYRTFEPQHF
>few|TRBV5-1|TRBJ2-1|NA
TGCGCCAGCAGCTTGGCGGGTGGGGGTCGCACGGGAGAGCAGTTCTTC
CASSLAGGGRTGEQFF
>NA|TRBV7-3|TRBJ2-3|NA
TGTGCCAGCAGCTTAACAGGGGGAGGCACGACAGATACGCAGTATTTT
CASSLTGGGTTDTQYF
>NA|TRBV7-2|TRBJ2-5|NA
TGTGCCAGCAGCTTAGCGCGAGTGTACCAAGAGACCCAGTACTTC
CASSLARVYQETQYF
>few|TRBV20-1|TRBJ1-2|NA
TGCAGTGCCCCTCCCGGCAGAAACTATGGCTACACCTTC
CSAPPGRNYGYTF
>NA|TRBV6-1|TRBJ1-1|NA
TGTGCCAGCAGTGCGGAAATTTCGGTTTGGACTGAAGCTTTCTTT
CASSAEISVWTEAFF
>NA|TRBV7-9|TRBJ1-6|TRBD1
TGCGCCAGCAGCCAAACGGACAGGGATAATTCACCCCTCCACTTT
CASSQTDRDNSPLHF
>few|TRBV29-1|TRBJ2-5|NA
TGCAGCGGCGGCAGCCCCCAAGAGACCCAGTACTTC
CSGGSPQETQYF
>many|TRBV4-1|TRBJ2-3|NA
TGCGCCAGCAGCCAAGTTGACCCTGGTACGCAGTATTTT
CASSQVDPGTQYF
>NA|TRBV12-3/TRBV12-4|TRBJ2-3|TRBD2
TGCGCCAGCAGCCGTGGACTAGCGGGGGCTCGGGGAGATACGCAGTATTTT
CASSRGLAGARGDTQYF